This TCR beta chain was captured by sequencing in a study of identical twins. Study results and limitations: Cross-sectional statistical analysis was relied on for the conclusions, without the same donors being followed.

The sample holds a few counts of this clonotype. Its antigen remains unknown. TCRdb re-analysed the 5' RACE reads in MiXCR, keeping a single row per CDR3 protein. This table has approximately 500,000 distinct CDR3 sequences, approximately 25% appearing once. The CDR3 loop spans 12 amino acids. Trimming stripped 5 bases from V and 9 bases from J, with 11 bases between. These sequences were also reported in another study, on T cells expressing NK-cell markers. That paper states: Serological testing identified most of the eight sequenced donors as HCMV-seropositive and one as seronegative. The share of CD8+ T cells held by dominant NKG2C+ clonotypes was about 1.0-7.5% in about 6 donors. For four donors, these clonotypes were likewise the leading ones in the CD3+CD56-NKG2C+ fraction.

The TCR originated in a woman aged 18-35 years in good health. The chain couples TRBV12-3 or TRBV12-4 to TRBJ2-4; D is uncertain. The sample was CD4+ T cells sorted from blood. CDR3 residues: CASSPPRAIQYF. CDR3 nucleotides: TGTGCCAGCAGTCCCCCAAGGGCCATTCAGTACTTC.